This T cell receptor beta chain derives from a study of cytomegalovirus exposure and HLA in healthy donors. Study-level points and caveats: Researchers reported from a later analysis that most CMV-associated TCR beta chains appeared HLA-restricted. Later analysis placed DRB1 highest and HLA-C lowest in TCR association rates, which differed by HLA locus.

The primer mix had 60 Vbeta and 13 Jbeta primers. Profiling relied on immunoSEQ multiplex PCR, and the TCRdb table lists in-frame clones only, not all of them. The table lists about 64,000 clones, around 86% of them singletons, with approximately 12% in the top ten. This clone turned up a few times. Its antigen is not known. V shed 5 bases, J shed 2 bases, and the junction held 6 bases outside the gene matches. Germline-derived CDR1 and CDR2 are SGHTA and FQGNSA. CDR3 length: 15 residues. The receptor was derived from a female donor in good health and CMV-seronegative. This rearrangement joins TRBV7-2 to TRBJ1-2, with 9 bases that match TRBD1. The sequencing input was PBMCs. CDR3: CASSPGQGQNYGYTF. CDR3 nucleotides: TGTGCCAGCAGCCCGGGACAGGGCCAAAACTATGGCTACACCTTC.